This T cell receptor (beta chain) was recorded in a study of cytomegalovirus exposure and HLA in healthy donors. Findings and caveats of the study: Some public TCRs appeared in many individuals, while most sequences were rare.

Concerning this clone: The antigen is unknown.

The study ran its PCR with 60 Vbeta and 13 Jbeta primers. Using immunoSEQ multiplex PCR, the repertoire was profiled, and TCRdb retains in-frame clones only, with some absent. Here the sample spans 85,000 to 100,000 clones, about 78% being singletons. Germline values: CDR1 SGDLS, CDR2 YYNGEE. This CDR3 has 17 residues. V was clipped by 2 bases and J by 0 bases; unmatched bases: 5. The sample comprised PBMCs. V and J are TRBV9 and TRBJ2-1; 10 nucleotides line up with TRBD2. This sequence was found in a middle-aged woman in good health and CMV-seropositive. This CDR3 reads CASSVGLADSSYNEQFF. DNA of the CDR3: TGTGCCAGCAGCGTCGGACTAGCGGACAGCTCCTACAATGAGCAGTTCTTC.